Here is one T cell receptor (beta chain) with its context. Its target is not known. TCRdb reprocessed the reads via MiXCR and lists one record per CDR3 protein. The sample includes 300,000 to 400,000 distinct CDR3 sequences, around a quarter of them seen just once. The CDR3 covers 19 residues. The germline gives CDR1 MGHRA, CDR2 YSYEKL. Trimming left V 0 bases short and J 4 bases short, with 22 bases between. The data were taken from a study of T cell repertoires in cytomegalovirus infection. The receptor comes from a human donor in good health (CMV status not recorded). Some clones in this sample may be carry-over from other donors' samples. This chain joins TRBV4-1 and TRBJ1-3, with a weak D call TRBD1 (6 bases). Specimen: cultured PBMCs, collected from culture after CMV antigen stimulation. The CDR3 reads CASSQDFWKSDSWGNTIYF. The CDR3 DNA is TGCGCCAGCAGCCAAGACTTCTGGAAGTCGGACAGCTGGGGAAACACCATATATTTT.